These 10 T cell receptor beta chains originate from one sample sequenced in a study of T-cell memory formation after mild COVID-19. One entry per CDR3 protein, called by TCRdb with MiXCR from the 5' RACE reads. The sample records 250,000 to 350,000 distinct CDR3 sequences, 15% to 20% being singletons. Source material: PBMCs or a T cell subset sorted from them (not recorded which). These receptors came from a man between 18 and 29 years old who had mild COVID-19 (a few samples of this study predate the infection). Cell type and time point are not known.

The rearrangement joins TRBV24-1 to TRBJ2-7; D assignment may be TRBD1 or TRBD2 (5 bases each). This CDR3 is built from 17 residues. CDR1 KGHDR and CDR2 SFDVKD come from the germline V gene. The germline V and J ends were trimmed by 4 bases and 3 bases, with 21 bases remaining between them. CDR3 in DNA: TGTGCCACCAGTGACTTGGCCCGGGACCGAATTTTCTACGAGCAGTACGTC. Translating gives CATSDLARDRIFYEQYV.

This clonotype was recorded a few times. The chain couples TRBV7-8 to TRBJ2-2; D not resolved. V lost 6 bases and J lost 6, with 8 bases in between. The CDR3 has 12 amino acids. Germline V gene data show CDR1 as SGHVS and CDR2 as FQNEAQ. The CDR3 protein is CASSRTAGELFF. The DNA for the CDR3 is TGTGCCAGCAGTCGGACGGCCGGGGAGCTGTTTTTT.

The rearrangement links TRBV4-1 to TRBJ1-6; no firm D call. V lost 6 bases and J 10 bases, leaving 16 bases between the germline ends. Germline loops: CDR1 MGHRA, CDR2 YSYEKL. CDR3 length: 14 amino acids. DNA for the CDR3: TGCGCCAGCAGGCCCCCCGGGATAGAGTCACCCCTCCACTTT. This gives the protein CASRPPGIESPLHF.

In this sample, this clonotype turned up a few times. At one end the junction does not follow the germline gene, possibly because of a read error. V and J are TRBV2 and TRBJ1-3, with D perhaps matching TRBD1 (5 bases). This CDR3 has 14 residues. CDR1 is SNHLY and CDR2 is FYNNEI in the germline V gene. CDR3 DNA: TGTGCCAGCAGCGAGGTGGGGGATGGAGACACCATATATTTT. It specifies CASSEVGDGDTIYF.

At least ten counts were recorded for this clonotype. V and J are TRBV6-1 and TRBJ2-3, with TRBD2 matching over 10 bases. This CDR3 region has 15 residues. Germline CDR1 is MNHNS and CDR2 is SASEGT. Trimming at V came to 3 bases and at J to 4 bases, leaving 4 bases not matched to a gene. In nucleotides, the CDR3 is TGTGCCAGCAGTGATACTAGCGGGGTCCCAGATACGCAGTATTTT. Translating gives CASSDTSGVPDTQYF.

This clonotype was picked up many times. The V call is TRBV4-3, the J call TRBJ2-3, with D tentatively TRBD1 or TRBD2 (5 bases each). Looked up from germline, CDR1 is LGHNA and CDR2 is YSLEER. The CDR3 contains 13 residues. V lost 3 bases to trimming and J lost 5 bases, with 9 bases between them. The CDR3 loop is CASSQGRLDTQYF. The CDR3 DNA reads as TGCGCCAGCAGCCAGGGACGCTTAGATACGCAGTATTTT.

The chain has TRBV5-4 and TRBJ1-6; 8 nucleotides agree with TRBD1. V lost 6 bases, J lost 6 bases, and 11 bases stayed unmatched. CDR1 and CDR2 from the germline V gene are SGHNT and YYREEE (reference sequence). The CDR3 sequence is 16 residues long. In DNA, the CDR3 is TGTGCCAGCACCAATGGTAGGGGACAGGTTAATTCACCCCTCCACTTT. Amino acid sequence: CASTNGRGQVNSPLHF.

The chain uses TRBV4-2 and TRBJ2-4; 12 bases are shared with TRBD2. The CDR3 length is 18 residues. Germline CDR1 LGHNA, CDR2 YNFKEQ. J gave up 0 bases and V 1 base, and 4 bases lay outside the gene matches. The CDR3 DNA follows: TGTGCCAGCAGCCAAGGCCTAGCGGGGGGGAAAGCCAAAAACATTCAGTACTTC. Encoded protein: CASSQGLAGGKAKNIQYF.

Ten or more counts support this clonotype. This chain joins TRBV6-6 and TRBJ1-1, with 7 bases fitting TRBD1. There are 14 residues in the CDR3. Germline CDR1 reads MNHNY; CDR2 reads SVGAGI (reference sequence). V was pared by 5 bases and J by 1 base, with 4 bases of the junction left unmatched. CDR3: CASSSRTGNTEAFF. The DNA for the CDR3 is TGTGCCAGCAGTAGTCGGACAGGGAACACTGAAGCTTTCTTT.

This clonotype was counted only a few times. The V and J genes are TRBV3-1 and TRBJ1-2; D is undetermined. CDR1 and CDR2 (germline): LGHDT, YNNKEL (reference sequence). This CDR3 contains 14 residues. The ends were cut back, 1 base at V and 3 bases at J, with 9 bases in the middle. The CDR3 nucleotides are TGTGCCAGCAGCCAAGGATCAACTTACTATGGCTACACCTTC. Amino acid sequence: CASSQGSTYYGYTF.